Each of the 14 T cell receptor beta chains below was sequenced from the same sample in a study of blood T cell repertoires in COVID-19. Sequenced by immunoSEQ multiplex PCR; TCRdb stores in-frame clones only, minus some. Among about 68,000 clones listed, approximately 90% were seen once. The sequenced sample consisted of peripheral blood. All receptors come from a man aged 50 to 59 with COVID-19, enrolled during active disease.

This rearrangement joins TRBV6-5 to TRBJ1-2; D uncertain. Trimming cost V 6 bases and J 8 bases, with 13 bases left between them. CDR1 and CDR2 (germline): MNHEY, SVGAGI. The CDR3 extends over 12 amino acids. The CDR3, as DNA: TGTGCCAGCAGGTCAGGTTCTGGCGGCTACACCTTC. It yields the protein CASRSGSGGYTF.

The V gene is TRBV7-2, the J gene TRBJ2-1; 10 positions agree with TRBD2. V shed 0 bases and J 2 bases; nucleotides not matched to a gene: 1. The CDR3 loop spans 16 amino acids. Germline assignment: CDR1 SGHTA and CDR2 FQGNSA. For the CDR3, the DNA is TGTGCCAGCAGCTTAGCCCTAGCGGGGGCCTACAATGAGCAGTTCTTC. This translates into CASSLALAGAYNEQFF. Based on the CDR3 plus reference TRBV7-2 and TRBJ2-1, the full variable domain is GAGVSQSPSNKVTEKGKDVELRCDPISGHTALYWYRQSLGQGLEFLIYFQGNSAPDKSGLPSDRFSAERTGGSVSTLTIQRTQQEDSAVYLCASSLALAGAYNEQFFGPGTRLTVL.

The rearrangement joins TRBV2 to TRBJ1-1, with D perhaps TRBD1 (6 bases). This CDR3 has 12 residues. Germline lookup yields CDR1 SNHLY and CDR2 FYNNEI. V was pared by 7 bases and J by 5 bases, with 11 bases between. This CDR3 reads CASNREVTEAFF. The CDR3 region has the DNA TGTGCCAGCAACAGGGAAGTGACTGAAGCTTTCTTT. Full variable domain (outside the CDR3, taken from reference TRBV2 and TRBJ1-1): EPEVTQTPSHQVTQMGQEVILRCVPISNHLYFYWYRQILGQKVEFLVSFYNNEISEKSEIFDDQFSVERPDGSNFTLKIRSTKLEDSAMYFCASNREVTEAFFGQGTRLTVV.

This clone was recorded a few times. V is TRBV19 and J is TRBJ1-5, with 7 bases fitting TRBD1. Germline assignment: CDR1 LNHDA and CDR2 SQIVND (reference sequence). CDR3 length: 15 amino acids. With 7 bases clipped from V and 4 bases from J, the junction kept 10 bases outside the gene matches. The CDR3 protein is CASTAGRGYNQPQHF. The CDR3 coding sequence is TGTGCCAGTACTGCCGGCAGGGGGTATAATCAGCCCCAGCATTTT.

The J gene is TRBJ2-3, the V gene TRBV7-9; 13 nucleotides match TRBD2. V gave up 5 bases and J gave up 5 bases; unmatched junction bases: 10. Germline loops: CDR1 SEHNR, CDR2 FQNEAQ (reference sequence). The CDR3 extends over 17 amino acids. The CDR3 protein is CASSGTSGRVLGDTQYF. CDR3 DNA sequence: TGTGCCAGCAGCGGAACTAGCGGGAGGGTCCTAGGAGATACGCAGTATTTT.

This chain uses TRBV12-3 or TRBV12-4 with TRBJ2-7; D ambiguous. Trimming cost V 6 bases and J 6 bases, with 9 bases left between them. This CDR3 is built from 11 residues. The CDR3 DNA is TGTGCCAGCAGCAAATCGGGCGAGCAGTACTTC. It encodes CASSKSGEQYF.

This clone was detected once. This CDR3 is CATSRNGRDEQFF. The CDR3 nucleotides read TGTGCCACCAGCAGAAATGGTCGGGATGAGCAGTTCTTC. V and J are TRBV15 and TRBJ2-1, with D unclear. The CDR3 totals 13 residues. Germline V gene data show CDR1 as LNHNV and CDR2 as YYDKDF (reference sequence). V gave up 2 bases and J gave up 8 bases, with 10 bases separating them.

This clone was recorded only once. V gene TRBV5-1 combines with J gene TRBJ2-7; the match to TRBD1 covers 7 bases. CDR1 and CDR2 from the germline V gene are SGHRS and YFSETQ. V gave up 4 bases and J gave up 7 bases; unmatched junction bases: 11. The CDR3 runs to 14 residues. The CDR3 loop reads CASSIDRALGEQYF. In nucleotides, the CDR3 is TGCGCCAGCAGCATAGACAGGGCCTTGGGGGAGCAGTACTTC. The entire variable domain, with the rest obtained from reference TRBV5-1 and TRBJ2-7, is as follows: KAGVTQTPRYLIKTRGQQVTLSCSPISGHRSVSWYQQTPGQGLQFLFEYFSETQRNKGNFPGRFSGRQFSNSRSEMNVSTLELGDSALYLCASSIDRALGEQYFGPGTRLTVT.

V usage is TRBV6-5 and J usage is TRBJ1-3; 9 bases are shared with TRBD1. The germline V gene has CDR1 MNHEY and CDR2 SVGAGI. This CDR3 contains 13 residues. J gave up 5 bases and V 7 bases, and 3 bases lay outside the gene matches. This CDR3 is CASTGQGRNTIYF. The CDR3 bases are TGTGCCAGCACGGGACAGGGAAGAAACACCATATATTTT.

The chain recombines TRBV4-1 with TRBJ2-1; 11 positions match TRBD2. Germline lookup yields CDR1 MGHRA and CDR2 YSYEKL. The CDR3 has 15 amino acids. J gave up 3 bases and V 4 bases, and 2 bases lay outside the gene matches. The CDR3 region is CASSPGTSGYNEQFF. The CDR3 nucleotides are TGCGCCAGCAGCCCCGGGACTAGCGGCTACAATGAGCAGTTCTTC.

V is TRBV6-6 and J is TRBJ2-1; 10 bases agree with TRBD2. Germline lookup yields CDR1 MNHNY and CDR2 SVGAGI (reference sequence). The CDR3 length is 14 residues. After removal of 5 bases from V and 7 bases from J, the junction contained 5 bases not matched to a gene. The CDR3 DNA follows: TGTGCCAGCAGTCCGGGACTAGCGATGAATGAGCAGTTCTTC. It encodes CASSPGLAMNEQFF.

V is TRBV19 and J is TRBJ1-5, with TRBD1 matching over 8 bases. The junction had 10 bases not matched to a gene; V was cut back by 3 bases and J by 0 bases. This CDR3 is built from 18 residues. CDR1 and CDR2 from the germline V gene are LNHDA and SQIVND (reference sequence). This CDR3 reads CASSMDGQGLYSNQPQHF. The CDR3 nucleotides read TGTGCCAGTAGTATGGATGGACAGGGCCTATATAGCAATCAGCCCCAGCATTTT. The whole variable domain, remainder taken from reference TRBV19 and TRBJ1-5, is DGGITQSPKYLFRKEGQNVTLSCEQNLNHDAMYWYRQDPGQGLRLIYYSQIVNDFQKGDIAEGYSVSREKKESFPLTVTSAQKNPTAFYLCASSMDGQGLYSNQPQHFGDGTRLSIL.

J is TRBJ2-2 and V is TRBV6-5; weak D call: TRBD1 (6 bases). The germline V and J ends were trimmed by 0 bases and 6 bases, with 14 bases remaining between them. CDR3 size: 16 residues. Germline values: CDR1 MNHEY, CDR2 SVGAGI. CDR3 sequence (DNA): TGTGCCAGCAGTTACTCGAACCAGGGGTGGGCCGGGGAGCTGTTTTTT. It is translated as CASSYSNQGWAGELFF.

The chain couples TRBV7-9 to TRBJ2-2; D is unresolved. Trimming pared 1 base from V and 6 bases from J, leaving 6 bases between. CDR3 length: 13 amino acids. Germline V gives CDR1 SEHNR, CDR2 FQNEAQ (reference sequence). The CDR3 coding sequence is TGTGCCAGCAGCTTAGGAGGAGCCGGGGAGCTGTTTTTT. Amino acids: CASSLGGAGELFF.